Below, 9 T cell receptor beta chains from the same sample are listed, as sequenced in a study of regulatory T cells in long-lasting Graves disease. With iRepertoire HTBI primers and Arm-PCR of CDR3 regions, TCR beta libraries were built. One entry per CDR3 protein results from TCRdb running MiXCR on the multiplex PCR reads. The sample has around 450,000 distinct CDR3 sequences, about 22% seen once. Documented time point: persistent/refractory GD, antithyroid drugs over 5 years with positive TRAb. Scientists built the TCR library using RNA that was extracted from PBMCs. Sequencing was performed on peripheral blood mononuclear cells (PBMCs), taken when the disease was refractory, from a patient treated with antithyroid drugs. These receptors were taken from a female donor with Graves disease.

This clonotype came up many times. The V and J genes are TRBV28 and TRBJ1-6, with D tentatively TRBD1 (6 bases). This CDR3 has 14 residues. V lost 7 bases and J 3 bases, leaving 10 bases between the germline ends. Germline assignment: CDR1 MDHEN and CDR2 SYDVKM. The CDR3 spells CASTLTGYNSPLHF. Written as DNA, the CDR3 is TGTGCCAGCACTCTGACAGGCTATAATTCACCCCTCCACTTT. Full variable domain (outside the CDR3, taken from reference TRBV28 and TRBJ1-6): DVKVTQSSRYLVKRTGEKVFLECVQDMDHENMFWYRQDPGLGLRLIYFSYDVKMKEKGDIPEGYSVSREKKERFSLILESASTNQTSMYLCASTLTGYNSPLHFGNGTRLTVT.

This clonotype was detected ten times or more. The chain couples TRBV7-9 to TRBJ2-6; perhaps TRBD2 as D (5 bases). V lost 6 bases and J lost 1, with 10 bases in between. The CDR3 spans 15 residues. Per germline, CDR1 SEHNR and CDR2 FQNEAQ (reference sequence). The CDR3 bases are TGTGCCAGCAGTTTTTCGGGGTCTGGGGCCAACGTCCTGACTTTC. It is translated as CASSFSGSGANVLTF.

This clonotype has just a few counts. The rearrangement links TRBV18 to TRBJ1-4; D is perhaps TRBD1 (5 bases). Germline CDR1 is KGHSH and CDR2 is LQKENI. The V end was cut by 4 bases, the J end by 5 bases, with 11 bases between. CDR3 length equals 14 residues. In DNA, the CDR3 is TGTGCCAGCTCACGTTCCCCAGGGAATGAAAAACTGTTTTTT. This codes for CASSRSPGNEKLFF.

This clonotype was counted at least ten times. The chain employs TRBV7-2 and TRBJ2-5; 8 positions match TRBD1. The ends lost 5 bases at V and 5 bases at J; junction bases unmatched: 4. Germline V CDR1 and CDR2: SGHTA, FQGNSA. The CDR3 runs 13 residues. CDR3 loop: CASSADRVETQYF. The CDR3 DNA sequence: TGTGCCAGCAGCGCGGACAGGGTGGAGACCCAGTACTTC.

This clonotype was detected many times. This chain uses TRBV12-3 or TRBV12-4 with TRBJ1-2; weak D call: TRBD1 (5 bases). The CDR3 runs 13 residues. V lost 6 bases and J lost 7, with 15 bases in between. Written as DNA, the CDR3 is TGTGCCAGCAGGATGGGGCAGACGCCTGGCTACACCTTC. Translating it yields CASRMGQTPGYTF.

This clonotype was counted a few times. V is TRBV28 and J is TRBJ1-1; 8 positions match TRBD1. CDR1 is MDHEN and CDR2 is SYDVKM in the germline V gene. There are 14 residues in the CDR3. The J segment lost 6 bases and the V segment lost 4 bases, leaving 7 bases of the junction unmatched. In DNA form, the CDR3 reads TGTGCCAGCAGTTCAGGGGGCTTCTCATCTGAAGCTTTCTTT. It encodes CASSSGGFSSEAFF.

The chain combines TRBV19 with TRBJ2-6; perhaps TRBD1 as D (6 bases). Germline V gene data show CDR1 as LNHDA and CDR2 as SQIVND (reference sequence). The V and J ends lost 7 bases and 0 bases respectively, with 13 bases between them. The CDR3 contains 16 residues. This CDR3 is CASTILRGSGANVLTF. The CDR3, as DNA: TGTGCCAGTACCATACTCAGGGGCTCTGGGGCCAACGTCCTGACTTTC.

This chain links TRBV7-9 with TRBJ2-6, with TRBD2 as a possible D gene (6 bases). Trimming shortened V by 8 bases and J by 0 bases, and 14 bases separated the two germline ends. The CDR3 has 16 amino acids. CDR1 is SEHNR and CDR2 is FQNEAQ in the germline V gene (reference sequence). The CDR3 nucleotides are TGTGCCAGCTTAAGCGGGTCTTACTCTGGGGCCAACGTCCTGACTTTC. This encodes CASLSGSYSGANVLTF.

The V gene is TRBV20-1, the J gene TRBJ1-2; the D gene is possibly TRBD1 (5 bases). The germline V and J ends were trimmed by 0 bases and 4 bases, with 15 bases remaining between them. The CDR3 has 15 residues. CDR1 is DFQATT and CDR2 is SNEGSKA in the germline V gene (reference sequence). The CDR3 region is CSARDYQGAFYGYTF. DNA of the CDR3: TGCAGTGCTAGAGATTACCAGGGCGCCTTCTATGGCTACACCTTC.